The clone carrying this T cell receptor beta chain has only a few counts. This sample is drawn from a study of tumor-infiltrating lymphocytes in primary liver carcinoma. Both blood RNA, taken from unsorted whole blood, and germline DNA were extracted. Trimming removed 1 base at V and 10 bases at J, with 7 bases between. Germline assignment: CDR1 MGHRA and CDR2 YSYEKL. The CDR3 has 11 amino acids. With a constant-region primer, TCR beta cDNA was made from approximately 510 ng of total RNA. Investigators got TCR beta libraries out of three nested multiplex PCR rounds, done with slightly modified ARM-PCR. The two initial PCR rounds, roughly 11 cycles each, used TRBV1-TRBV30 forward and C-beta reverse primers. TCRdb recomputed calls from the multiplex PCR reads with MiXCR, one row per CDR3 protein. The sample consists of over 250,000 distinct CDR3 sequences, more than 55% of them appearing once.

The sequence was obtained from a woman aged 25-40 years with primary liver carcinoma and hepatitis B virus infection. The sequenced sample was peripheral blood. This rearrangement joins TRBV4-1 to TRBJ2-5; D gene unclear. The CDR3: CASSQGIDQYF. The CDR3 DNA follows: TGCGCCAGCAGCCAAGGGATAGACCAGTACTTC.